The 20 T cell receptor beta chains in this list originate from one sample, sequenced in a study of OX40 agonist ivuxolimab in advanced cancers. The table came from immunoSEQ multiplex PCR; TCRdb's copy has only in-frame clones and leaves some out. This sample carries under 95,000 clones, roughly 82% of them seen once, and the ten largest clones take around 2.7%. This specimen was CD4+ or CD8+ T cells sorted from blood, taken in a trial of the OX40 agonist ivuxolimab. The receptors shown here come from an adult with an advanced solid tumor such as melanoma, head and neck, liver or kidney cancer.

The chain couples TRBV15 to TRBJ1-1; TRBD1 aligns across 7 bases. This CDR3 is 15 amino acids long. V trimming: 5 bases; J trimming: 0 bases; junction bases outside the gene matches: 6. CDR1 is LNHNV, CDR2 YYDKDF, per germline (reference sequence). The CDR3 bases are TGTGCCACCAGCCGGAGACAGGGATTGAACACTGAAGCTTTCTTT. Its protein is CATSRRQGLNTEAFF.

The rearrangement joins TRBV6-5 to TRBJ1-1; tentative D call: TRBD1 (5 bases). Germline CDR1 and CDR2: MNHEY and SVGAGI. The CDR3 consists of 15 residues. V was pared by 0 bases and J by 1 base, with 9 bases between. The CDR3 reads CASSYSWGSNTEAFF. CDR3 coding DNA: TGTGCCAGCAGTTACTCATGGGGGTCGAACACTGAAGCTTTCTTT.

The genes are TRBV10-3 and TRBJ1-6; D possibly corresponds to TRBD1 (5 bases). The CDR3 spans 15 residues. CDR1 and CDR2 from the germline V gene are ENHRY and SYGVKD. V lost 5 bases and J 3 bases, leaving 11 bases between the germline ends. The CDR3 DNA reads TGTGCCATCAGTTTTCGGGGCGACTATAATTCACCCCTCCACTTT. Its protein product is CAISFRGDYNSPLHF.

This chain connects TRBV6-5 to TRBJ1-5; D is unclear. Germline assignment: CDR1 MNHEY and CDR2 SVGAGI. The CDR3 covers 12 residues. Trimming left V 4 bases short and J 7 bases short, with 8 bases between. CDR3 sequence (DNA): TGTGCCAGCAGTTGGCGGAACCAGCCCCAGCATTTT. It specifies CASSWRNQPQHF.

V is TRBV9 and J is TRBJ2-2; 7 positions agree with TRBD1. The CDR3 consists of 20 residues. Losses at the gene ends were 4 bases for V and 0 bases for J; bases not matched to a gene: 18. The germline V gene has CDR1 SGDLS and CDR2 YYNGEE. Here the CDR3 reads CASSPPNEDRSQTNTGELFF. CDR3 coding DNA: TGTGCCAGCAGCCCCCCAAACGAGGACAGGAGTCAGACGAACACCGGGGAGCTGTTTTTT.

This chain connects TRBV7-9 to TRBJ1-4, with 10 bases that match TRBD1. The CDR3 runs 15 residues. The J segment lost 7 bases and the V segment lost 4 bases, leaving 6 bases of the junction unmatched. The V gene's germline CDR1 is SEHNR and CDR2 FQNEAQ (reference sequence). The CDR3 nucleotides are TGTGCCAGCAGCTCTTCGACAGGGGGCTTTGAAAAACTGTTTTTT. Translation: CASSSSTGGFEKLFF.

The rearrangement links TRBV5-4 to TRBJ2-3; 8 bases match TRBD2. The CDR3 runs to 15 residues. V shed 3 bases, J shed 1 base, and the junction held 4 bases outside the gene matches. Germline loops: CDR1 SGHNT, CDR2 YYREEE (reference sequence). As DNA, the CDR3 is TGTGCCAGCAGCTCGGGGGGGGTTGGCACAGATACGCAGTATTTT. This encodes CASSSGGVGTDTQYF.

V and J are TRBV13 and TRBJ2-3, with D possibly TRBD1 on 5 matching bases. The CDR3 loop spans 15 amino acids. Germline V CDR1 and CDR2: PRHDT, FYEKMQ (reference sequence). V lost 3 bases to trimming and J lost 5 bases, with 15 bases between them. The CDR3 coding sequence is TGTGCCAGCAGCTTTAGGACACCCAGGCGAGATACGCAGTATTTT. Translating it yields CASSFRTPRRDTQYF.

The chain carries TRBV14 and TRBJ1-1; D remains ambiguous. The V end was cut by 2 bases, the J end by 4 bases, with 11 bases between. This CDR3 spans 14 amino acids. Germline assignment: CDR1 SGHDN and CDR2 FVKESK. As DNA, the CDR3 is TGTGCCAGCAGCCAATTGGGGTTTGGCACTGAAGCTTTCTTT. Its protein product is CASSQLGFGTEAFF.

This rearrangement joins TRBV5-1 to TRBJ2-3; D is unresolved. Germline lookup yields CDR1 SGHRS and CDR2 YFSETQ. The CDR3 totals 13 residues. V lost 4 bases, J lost 2 bases, and 8 bases lay in between. CDR3 DNA: TGCGCCAGCAGCCCACCAATCACAGATACGCAGTATTTT. Its protein is CASSPPITDTQYF.

This chain uses TRBV4-3 with TRBJ1-6; D uncertain. The CDR3 covers 18 residues. Trimming removed 0 bases from V and 0 bases from J, with 12 bases in between. Germline lookup yields CDR1 LGHNA and CDR2 YSLEER. CDR3 bases: TGCGCCAGCAGCCAAGAAAAACAGCGGAGCTCCTATAATTCACCCCTCCACTTT. As protein: CASSQEKQRSSYNSPLHF.

This rearrangement joins TRBV18 to TRBJ1-5; D is uncertain. The CDR3 consists of 13 residues. From germline, CDR1 is KGHSH and CDR2 LQKENI. V lost 3 bases and J lost 5, with 8 bases in between. CDR3 sequence: CASSPGVDQPQHF. Written as DNA, the CDR3 is TGTGCCAGCTCACCGGGAGTAGATCAGCCCCAGCATTTT.

This clone came up a few times. This chain joins TRBV30 and TRBJ1-5; a weak D match, TRBD1 (6 bases). The length of the CDR3 is 13 residues. The germline CDR1 and CDR2 sequences are GTSNPN and SVGIG (reference sequence). Trimming removed 4 bases from V and 7 bases from J, with 14 bases in between. The CDR3 region has the DNA TGTGCCTGGACGAGGGGGACCGCACAGCCCCAGCATTTT. Its translation is CAWTRGTAQPQHF. The full variable domain, its missing parts supplied by reference TRBV30 and TRBJ1-5, is SQTIHQWPATLVQPVGSPLSLECTVEGTSNPNLYWYRQAAGRGLQLLFYSVGIGQISSEVPQNLSASRPQDRQFILSSKKLLLSDSGFYLCAWTRGTAQPQHFGDGTRLSIL.

The V call is TRBV5-4, the J call TRBJ2-3; 8 nucleotides line up with TRBD2. The germline V gene encodes CDR1 SGHNT and CDR2 YYREEE (reference sequence). Unmatched junction bases numbered 7, after V lost 4 bases and J lost 0 bases. The CDR3 totals 16 residues. Written as DNA, the CDR3 is TGTGCCAGCAGCCGCAATAGCGGGGCAAGCACAGATACGCAGTATTTT. Its protein product is CASSRNSGASTDTQYF.

This chain uses TRBV2 with TRBJ1-6, with D possibly being TRBD1 (5 bases). The CDR3 runs to 15 residues. The V end lost 1 base, the J end lost 6 bases, and 10 bases lay between the germline ends. CDR1 and CDR2 (germline): SNHLY, FYNNEI. DNA of the CDR3: TGTGCCAGCAGTGAAGAGGGGTCCGCTAATTCACCCCTCCACTTT. Its protein product is CASSEEGSANSPLHF.

This clone was detected a few times. This CDR3 reads CSVGGDGHEKLFF. DNA for the CDR3: TGCAGCGTTGGGGGCGATGGTCATGAAAAACTGTTTTTT. The chain uses TRBV29-1 and TRBJ1-4, with D tentatively TRBD1 (5 bases). Germline-derived CDR1 and CDR2 are SQVTM and ANQGSEA. With 4 bases removed from V and 6 bases from J, the gap between germline ends came to 12 bases. The CDR3 covers 13 residues.

This rearrangement joins TRBV5-1 to TRBJ2-1; D is possibly TRBD1 or TRBD2 (7 bases each). V lost 5 bases to trimming and J lost 4 bases, with 13 bases between them. Germline CDR1 and CDR2: SGHRS and YFSETQ. The CDR3 has 14 amino acids. The CDR3 DNA reads TGCGCCAGCAGTGTCAGGGGGGGTTACAATGAGCAGTTCTTC. Translation: CASSVRGGYNEQFF.

The rearrangement joins TRBV20-1 to TRBJ2-1, with no clear D. V dropped 8 bases and J dropped 10 bases, with 12 bases sitting between them. Germline V gene sequence: CDR1 DFQATT, CDR2 SNEGSKA (reference sequence). This CDR3 is 10 amino acids long. The CDR3 DNA follows: TGCAGTTTGGGGTCAGGAGAGCAGTTCTTC. Protein product: CSLGSGEQFF.

This sequence joins TRBV2 and TRBJ2-7, with D possibly TRBD2 on 6 matching bases. Germline CDR1 SNHLY, CDR2 FYNNEI. V was shortened by 2 bases and J by 3 bases, with 17 bases between the two germline ends. The CDR3 is 16 amino acids. The CDR3 here is CASSERGSGGGYEQYF. In DNA, the CDR3 is TGTGCCAGCAGTGAACGGGGTAGCGGTGGGGGCTACGAGCAGTACTTC.

The chain links TRBV10-3 to TRBJ1-6; D perhaps matches TRBD1 (5 bases). CDR1 ENHRY and CDR2 SYGVKD come from the germline V gene. The CDR3 sequence is 17 residues long. Trimming pared 11 bases from V and 6 bases from J, leaving 26 bases between. CDR3 bases: TGTGCCGCAGCAGGGAAGGAGGGGAGGACTATTAATTCACCCCTCCACTTT. Translating it yields CAAAGKEGRTINSPLHF.